One sample yielded the 25 T cell receptor beta chains listed below, sequenced in a study of early T cells in non-severe SARS-CoV-2 infection. TCRdb reprocessed the 5' RACE reads via MiXCR and lists one record per CDR3 protein. This sample has some 40,000 distinct CDR3 sequences, with 5.3% found just once. The sequencing input was whole blood. These receptors were obtained from an adult who was a healthcare worker with PCR-confirmed SARS-CoV-2 infection or an uninfected control (not recorded which).

This clonotype has ten or more counts. The chain recombines TRBV6-1 with TRBJ2-1; 7 bases are shared with TRBD1. Germline-derived CDR1 and CDR2 are MNHNS and SASEGT. CDR3 length equals 13 residues. V gave up 8 bases and J gave up 4 bases; unmatched junction bases: 5. CDR3 coding DNA: TGTGCCAGCGGGGGACAGACATACAATGAGCAGTTCTTC. This translates into CASGGQTYNEQFF.

This clonotype showed up just a few times. The V gene is TRBV7-2, the J gene TRBJ2-3; D is uncertain. Germline CDR1 SGHTA, CDR2 FQGNSA. V lost 3 bases to trimming and J lost 0 bases, with 10 bases between them. The CDR3 covers 15 residues. CDR3 loop: CASSFMTSSTDTQYF. The CDR3, as DNA: TGTGCCAGCAGCTTCATGACTTCTAGCACAGATACGCAGTATTTT.

CDR3 DNA sequence: TGTGCCAGCAGTGTTGACTCCAGCTACGAGCAGTACTTC. It codes for CASSVDSSYEQYF. This chain joins TRBV12-3 or TRBV12-4 and TRBJ2-7; D remains unclear. The V end was cut by 5 bases, the J end by 3 bases, with 11 bases between. The CDR3 contains 13 residues.

This clonotype was observed many times. The chain joins TRBV30 to TRBJ1-4; maybe TRBD1 (6 bases). The length of the CDR3 is 15 residues. CDR1 GTSNPN and CDR2 SVGIG come from the germline V gene (reference sequence). The ends were cut back, 2 bases at V and 7 bases at J, with 17 bases in the middle. The CDR3 nucleotides read TGTGCCTGGAGTCCCCTGGGGGGGGCGGGTGAAAAACTGTTTTTT. Its protein is CAWSPLGGAGEKLFF.

The chain links TRBV6-2 or TRBV6-3 to TRBJ2-1; 7 bases agree with TRBD1. CDR3 size: 15 residues. Germline loops: CDR1 MNHEY, CDR2 SVGEGT. J gave up 0 bases and V 6 bases, and 5 bases lay outside the gene matches. DNA of the CDR3: TGTGCCAGCAGCCGACAGGGAAGCTCCTACAATGAGCAGTTCTTC. This encodes CASSRQGSSYNEQFF.

This clonotype was counted at least ten times. The genes are TRBV29-1 and TRBJ2-3; 7 bases line up with TRBD1. The junction had 8 bases not matched to a gene; V was cut back by 7 bases and J by 4 bases. The germline V gene has CDR1 SQVTM and CDR2 ANQGSEA. This CDR3 spans 13 amino acids. This CDR3 is CSAGSTGSDTQYF. The CDR3 bases are TGCAGCGCCGGGTCGACAGGGTCAGATACGCAGTATTTT.

In its sample, this clonotype was seen many times. The rearrangement joins TRBV11-3 to TRBJ2-7; D gene unclear. The CDR3 consists of 15 residues. The ends were cut back, 0 bases at V and 0 bases at J, with 9 bases in the middle. CDR1 is SGHNT and CDR2 is YENEEA in the germline V gene. In DNA form, the CDR3 reads TGTGCCAGCAGCTTAGACGCCACCCGCTCCTACGAGCAGTACTTC. This sequence encodes CASSLDATRSYEQYF.

There are many counts of this clonotype. V and J are TRBV6-1 and TRBJ2-7; D is ambiguous. The CDR3 is 13 residues long. Germline V CDR1 and CDR2: MNHNS, SASEGT. The germline V and J ends were trimmed by 7 bases and 1 base, with 11 bases remaining between them. CDR3 protein: CASTIGSSYEQYF. CDR3 bases: TGTGCCAGCACCATTGGGTCTTCCTACGAGCAGTACTTC.

This clonotype was seen a handful of times. V usage is TRBV19 and J usage is TRBJ2-6, with TRBD1 as a possible D gene (5 bases). The germline CDR1 and CDR2 sequences are LNHDA and SQIVND (reference sequence). Trimming cost V 7 bases and J 0 bases, with 16 bases left between them. The CDR3 has 17 residues. CDR3 region: CASTPWGSFSGANVLTF. The CDR3 region has the DNA TGTGCCAGTACCCCGTGGGGCAGTTTCTCTGGGGCCAACGTCCTGACTTTC.

This clonotype was seen repeatedly, ten times or more. The chain has TRBV7-3 and TRBJ1-1; tentatively, D is TRBD1 (5 bases). V was trimmed by 7 bases and J by 4 bases, leaving 19 bases between them. The CDR3 has 15 amino acids. Looked up from germline, CDR1 is SGHTA and CDR2 is FQGTGA. This chain's CDR3 is CASTPRPREGTEAFF. The CDR3 DNA is TGTGCCAGCACCCCCCGGCCCAGGGAGGGCACTGAAGCTTTCTTT. Using reference TRBV7-3 and TRBJ1-1 for the parts outside the CDR3, the full variable domain is GAGVSQTPSNKVTEKGKYVELRCDPISGHTALYWYRQSLGQGPEFLIYFQGTGAADDSGLPNDRFFAVRPEGSVSTLKIQRTERGDSAVYLCASTPRPREGTEAFFGQGTRLTVV.

This clonotype appeared a few times. J is TRBJ2-5 and V is TRBV20-1; 16 nucleotides agree with TRBD2. The ends lost 5 bases at V and 5 bases at J; junction bases unmatched: 5. The CDR3 has 15 residues. From germline, CDR1 is DFQATT and CDR2 SNEGSKA (reference sequence). The CDR3 protein is CSASGTSGRGETQYF. In nucleotides, the CDR3 is TGCAGTGCTTCCGGGACTAGCGGGAGGGGTGAGACCCAGTACTTC.

This clonotype has a count of ten or more. V usage is TRBV19 and J usage is TRBJ2-2; TRBD1 matches at 7 bases. Germline trimming cut 8 bases from V and 3 bases from J; bases unmatched to any gene: 6. The CDR3 spans 14 residues. In germline, CDR1 is LNHDA, CDR2 SQIVND (reference sequence). CDR3 amino acids: CASERTGYTGELFF. As DNA, the CDR3 is TGTGCCAGTGAAAGGACAGGCTACACCGGGGAGCTGTTTTTT.

In its sample, this clonotype was seen many times. The CDR3 DNA is TGTGCCAGCACTACGTACACCGGGGAGCTGTTTTTT. Translation gives CASTTYTGELFF. The chain couples TRBV7-9 to TRBJ2-2; D is unclear. The V and J ends lost 7 bases and 3 bases respectively, with 6 bases between them. Germline V gives CDR1 SEHNR, CDR2 FQNEAQ (reference sequence). The CDR3 spans 12 residues.

This clonotype was picked up many times. CDR3 in amino acids: CSVHRGTDTQYF. CDR3 DNA sequence: TGCAGCGTCCACAGGGGCACAGATACGCAGTATTTT. The rearrangement uses TRBV29-1 and TRBJ2-3, with D perhaps matching TRBD1 (6 bases). Germline V gene lookup returns CDR1 SQVTM and CDR2 ANQGSEA. The CDR3 has 12 amino acids. V was cut by 6 bases and J by 1 base, with 8 bases left in between.

The rearrangement uses TRBV28 and TRBJ2-7; 8 positions agree with TRBD1. Germline CDR1 and CDR2: MDHEN and SYDVKM. CDR3 size: 13 residues. V lost 3 bases, J lost 5 bases, and 3 bases stayed unmatched. The CDR3 region is CASSFAGGDEQYF. The DNA of the CDR3 is TGTGCCAGCAGTTTCGCAGGGGGCGACGAGCAGTACTTC.

V usage is TRBV2 and J usage is TRBJ2-1; D is possibly TRBD1 or TRBD2 (6 bases each). V was pared by 3 bases and J by 5 bases, with 14 bases between. Germline V CDR1 and CDR2: SNHLY, FYNNEI. This CDR3 is 15 amino acids long. As DNA, the CDR3 is TGTGCCAGCAGTGAGAAACAGGGCGGGAACAATGAGCAGTTCTTC. Translation gives CASSEKQGGNNEQFF.

This clonotype was counted at least ten times. The J gene is TRBJ2-3, the V gene TRBV10-3, with no clear D. Germline assignment: CDR1 ENHRY and CDR2 SYGVKD. This CDR3 is 12 amino acids long. Trimming left V 3 bases short and J 3 bases short, with 4 bases between. The CDR3 protein is CAISEGTDTQYF. In nucleotides, the CDR3 is TGTGCCATCAGTGAAGGAACAGATACGCAGTATTTT.

In its sample, this clonotype was seen many times. DNA for the CDR3: TGTGCCTGGAGCCGAGGGGCCTGGGAGCAGTACTTC. This gives the protein CAWSRGAWEQYF. This sequence joins TRBV30 and TRBJ2-7; D is possibly TRBD1 or TRBD2 (5 bases each). Germline CDR1 reads GTSNPN; CDR2 reads SVGIG (reference sequence). V shed 3 bases and J shed 7 bases, with 13 bases lying between them. The CDR3 is 12 amino acids.

This clonotype was recorded at least ten times. The chain uses TRBV24-1 and TRBJ2-1, with a possible D match to TRBD2 (5 bases). Per germline, CDR1 KGHDR and CDR2 SFDVKD. V was trimmed by 3 bases and J by 4 bases, leaving 15 bases between them. The CDR3 is made up of 16 amino acids. The CDR3 sequence: CATSDAVPSGYNEQFF. DNA of the CDR3: TGTGCCACCAGTGATGCGGTCCCCTCGGGATACAATGAGCAGTTCTTC.

This clonotype was counted only a few times. The gene calls are TRBV12-3 or TRBV12-4 and TRBJ2-6; D is unresolved. CDR3 length equals 15 residues. The V and J ends lost 2 bases and 2 bases respectively, with 7 bases between them. This CDR3 is CASSLLGAGANVLTF. CDR3 bases: TGTGCCAGCAGTTTATTGGGCGCTGGGGCCAACGTCCTGACTTTC.

This chain uses TRBV20-1 with TRBJ2-1, with 11 bases lining up with TRBD1. CDR1 and CDR2 from the germline V gene are DFQATT and SNEGSKA (reference sequence). The ends lost 5 bases at V and 2 bases at J; junction bases unmatched: 2. This CDR3 is 14 amino acids long. CDR3 sequence: CSARTGGAYNEQFF. The CDR3 DNA follows: TGCAGTGCTCGGACAGGGGGCGCCTACAATGAGCAGTTCTTC.

This clonotype appeared a few times. V and J are TRBV7-9 and TRBJ2-7; unclear D gene. The CDR3 covers 13 residues. V dropped 3 bases and J dropped 2 bases, with 8 bases sitting between them. Germline V gene sequence: CDR1 SEHNR, CDR2 FQNEAQ (reference sequence). The CDR3 reads CASSLAGPYEQYF. The CDR3 bases are TGTGCCAGCAGCTTGGCAGGACCCTACGAGCAGTACTTC.

This chain connects TRBV5-1 to TRBJ2-2, with 10 bases lining up with TRBD2. J was trimmed by 0 bases and V by 4 bases; bases with no gene match: 0. Germline V gene data show CDR1 as SGHRS and CDR2 as YFSETQ. CDR3 length: 15 amino acids. CDR3 protein: CASSTSGTNTGELFF. DNA for the CDR3: TGCGCCAGCAGCACTAGCGGGACGAACACCGGGGAGCTGTTTTTT.

This clonotype was found many times. V and J are TRBV19 and TRBJ1-6, with 8 bases identical to TRBD1. The trim removed 3 bases at V and 7 bases at J, leaving 2 bases unmatched. The CDR3 consists of 14 residues. CDR1 is LNHDA and CDR2 is SQIVND in the germline V gene (reference sequence). CDR3 sequence (DNA): TGTGCCAGTAGTATGGGACAGGAAAATTCACCCCTCCACTTT. It is translated as CASSMGQENSPLHF.

The V and J genes are TRBV20-1 and TRBJ2-7, with 8 bases aligning to TRBD2. J gave up 4 bases and V 5 bases, and 10 bases lay outside the gene matches. Germline V lookup: CDR1 DFQATT, CDR2 SNEGSKA (reference sequence). The CDR3 is made up of 14 amino acids. As DNA, the CDR3 is TGCAGTGCTCGTGGAGCCGGGACTAGGTACGAGCAGTACTTC. It codes for CSARGAGTRYEQYF.